Shown below are 11 T cell receptor beta chains from a single sample sequenced in a study of blood T cell repertoires in COVID-19. The repertoire was sequenced with immunoSEQ multiplex PCR; TCRdb's copy has only in-frame clones and lacks some. The sample has more than 200,000 clones, around 90% seen once. The sample consisted of peripheral blood. The source is a woman in her sixties or seventies with COVID-19, enrolled during active disease.

This clone showed up just once. The chain combines TRBV10-3 with TRBJ1-4; D is perhaps TRBD1 (5 bases). Germline V gives CDR1 ENHRY, CDR2 SYGVKD. The V and J ends lost 10 bases and 4 bases respectively, with 16 bases between them. The CDR3 consists of 14 residues. This CDR3 is CATARGLDNEKLFF. Here the CDR3 DNA reads TGTGCCACCGCGCGGGGACTGGATAATGAAAAACTGTTTTTT.

The J gene is TRBJ2-2, the V gene TRBV9, with D possibly TRBD2 on 6 matching bases. This CDR3 is built from 14 residues. Trimming took 3 bases from V and 1 from J, leaving 7 bases between them. Germline V gives CDR1 SGDLS, CDR2 YYNGEE. The DNA for the CDR3 is TGTGCCAGCAGCGAGGGACTGAACACCGGGGAGCTGTTTTTT. This translates into CASSEGLNTGELFF.

The gene calls are TRBV7-9 and TRBJ1-2; possible D gene TRBD1, 5 bases. This CDR3 comprises 14 residues. The V gene lost 5 bases and the J gene lost 6 bases, with 16 bases spanning the gap. CDR1 SEHNR and CDR2 FQNEAQ come from the germline V gene (reference sequence). The CDR3 region is CASSLRDRGDGYTF. CDR3 nucleotides: TGTGCCAGCAGCCTCCGGGACCGGGGGGATGGCTACACCTTC.

The V gene is TRBV24-1, the J gene TRBJ1-2, with 9 bases lining up with TRBD1. Trimming cost V 2 bases and J 6 bases; bases outside gene matches: 3. Germline V gene lookup returns CDR1 KGHDR and CDR2 SFDVKD. The CDR3 consists of 14 residues. CDR3 in amino acids: CATSDSRQGDGYTF. The CDR3 DNA follows: TGTGCCACCAGTGATTCCAGACAGGGGGATGGCTACACCTTC.

The table lists this clone with a few counts. The chain couples TRBV7-9 to TRBJ1-1; D is unclear. This CDR3 has 14 amino acids. V was shortened by 5 bases and J by 8 bases, with 18 bases between the two germline ends. Germline V gives CDR1 SEHNR, CDR2 FQNEAQ (reference sequence). CDR3 in amino acids: CASSPSGPVPEAFF. CDR3 DNA: TGTGCCAGCAGCCCCTCAGGCCCAGTCCCCGAAGCTTTCTTT.

V is TRBV5-5 and J is TRBJ2-5; the D gene is possibly TRBD2 (5 bases). V dropped 3 bases and J dropped 5 bases, with 11 bases sitting between them. CDR1 and CDR2 from the germline V gene are SGHKS and YYEKEE (reference sequence). The CDR3 sequence is 13 residues long. The CDR3 region has the DNA TGTGCCAGCAGCTATCCCTCGGGGGAGACCCAGTACTTC. Amino acids: CASSYPSGETQYF. Supplemented by reference TRBV5-5 and TRBJ2-5, the full variable domain reads DAGVTQSPTHLIKTRGQQVTLRCSPISGHKSVSWYQQVLGQGPQFIFQYYEKEERGRGNFPDRFSARQFPNYSSELNVNALLLGDSALYLCASSYPSGETQYFGPGTRLLVL.

The CDR3 DNA reads TGTGCCAGCAGTGAAGCTCCCCTCCCAGTAGACTATGAGCAGTTCTTC. Translating it yields CASSEAPLPVDYEQFF. This chain uses TRBV6-1 with TRBJ2-1; D is uncertain. The V end was cut by 0 bases, the J end by 8 bases, with 17 bases between. The CDR3 contains 16 residues. CDR1 is MNHNS and CDR2 is SASEGT in the germline V gene.

This clone was seen once. This chain links TRBV15 with TRBJ2-3; D is undetermined. This CDR3 has 15 amino acids. The germline gives CDR1 LNHNV, CDR2 YYDKDF (reference sequence). The V and J ends lost 1 base and 0 bases respectively, with 8 bases between them. CDR3 bases: TGTGCCACCAGCAGAGTTTCGGGTAGCACAGATACGCAGTATTTT. Amino acid sequence: CATSRVSGSTDTQYF. Full variable domain (rest looked up from reference TRBV15 and TRBJ2-3): DAMVIQNPRYQVTQFGKPVTLSCSQTLNHNVMYWYQQKSSQAPKLLFHYYDKDFNNEADTPDNFQSRRPNTSFCFLDIRSPGLGDTAMYLCATSRVSGSTDTQYFGPGTRLTVL.

This clone was detected only once. This chain uses TRBV11-2 with TRBJ2-5, with D unclear. Trimming removed 5 bases from V and 3 bases from J, with 13 bases in between. The CDR3 is 14 residues long. CDR1 is SGHAT, CDR2 FQNNGV, per germline. CDR3 sequence: CASSARGGEETQYF. The CDR3 DNA sequence: TGTGCCAGCAGCGCCCGTGGCGGTGAAGAGACCCAGTACTTC. Variable domain in full (rest from reference TRBV11-2 and TRBJ2-5): EAGVAQSPRYKIIEKRQSVAFWCNPISGHATLYWYQQILGQGPKLLIQFQNNGVVDDSQLPKDRFSAERLKGVDSTLKIQPAKLEDSAVYLCASSARGGEETQYFGPGTRLLVL.

This chain links TRBV27 with TRBJ2-3; 7 nucleotides agree with TRBD1. Germline V lookup: CDR1 MNHEY, CDR2 SMNVEV (reference sequence). Germline trimming cut 3 bases from V and 2 bases from J; bases unmatched to any gene: 2. The CDR3 has 14 amino acids. The CDR3 coding sequence is TGTGCCAGCAGTTTGAGGGGGCTCACAGATACGCAGTATTTT. Translated: CASSLRGLTDTQYF.

This chain uses TRBV28 with TRBJ2-7; 7 positions match TRBD2. Germline loops: CDR1 MDHEN, CDR2 SYDVKM. There are 16 residues in the CDR3. With 3 bases clipped from V and 2 bases from J, the junction kept 10 bases outside the gene matches. In DNA, the CDR3 is TGTGCCAGCAGTTTTAATCGGCTAGCGGTTACCTACGAGCAGTACTTC. Its protein product is CASSFNRLAVTYEQYF.